The next 23 T cell receptor beta chains were all read from a single sample in a study of regulatory T cells in long-lasting Graves disease. Noted time point: newly diagnosed GD, antithyroid drugs for less than 3 months. With RNA extracted from PBMCs as input, the TCR library was made. According to the study, TCR beta libraries were built with iRepertoire HTBI primers and CDR3-region Arm-PCR. One entry per CDR3 protein, called by TCRdb with MiXCR from the multiplex PCR reads. The repertoire includes some 560,000 distinct CDR3 sequences, more than 15% of them detected once, and 25% sits in the top ten. These data were likewise used in another study, on T cells in Graves' hyperthyroidism and ophthalmopathy.

The sequences come from peripheral blood mononuclear cells (PBMCs), collected at new diagnosis, from a patient treated with antithyroid drugs. These receptors were collected from a woman aged 35-65 years with Graves disease.

Ten or more counts support this clonotype. The chain joins TRBV12-3 or TRBV12-4 to TRBJ1-5, with TRBD1 matching over 8 bases. The CDR3 runs to 13 residues. V dropped 6 bases and J dropped 7; count of bases not matched to a gene: 5. The CDR3 sequence is CASSQQGEQPQHF. The CDR3 DNA follows: TGTGCCAGCAGCCAACAGGGGGAACAGCCCCAGCATTTT.

Note on this clonotype: With a much larger clone just one base away, this may be a read error. J is TRBJ1-2 and V is TRBV6-2 or TRBV6-3, with 7 positions matching TRBD1. The length of the CDR3 is 12 residues. The germline gives CDR1 MNHEY, CDR2 SVGEGT. The CDR3 nucleotides are TGTGCCACCCAGACAGGGTTTAATGGCCACACCTTC. Its translation: CATQTGFNGHTF.

This clonotype was counted ten times or more. The CDR3 loop is CASIQSSGPAHGYTF. CDR3 in DNA: TGTGCCAGCATTCAATCCTCGGGACCGGCCCATGGCTACACCTTC. J is TRBJ1-2 and V is TRBV12-3 or TRBV12-4; D might be TRBD1 (5 bases). V shed 7 bases and J shed 6 bases, with 21 bases lying between them. CDR3 length: 15 residues.

The chain employs TRBV6-5 and TRBJ2-2; D perhaps matches TRBD1 (6 bases). V lost 0 bases, J lost 4 bases, and 18 bases lay in between. This CDR3 contains 18 residues. Per the germline V gene, CDR1 is MNHEY and CDR2 is SVGAGI. The CDR3 bases are TGTGCCAGCAGTTACTCGATAGGCTCTGGGGGCCTCACCGGGGAGCTGTTTTTT. This gives the protein CASSYSIGSGGLTGELFF.

This clonotype was counted ten times or more. The V and J genes are TRBV3-1 and TRBJ1-2, with D maybe TRBD1 (6 bases). The CDR3 has 15 residues. CDR1 is LGHDT and CDR2 is YNNKEL in the germline V gene (reference sequence). V lost 0 bases to trimming and J lost 2 bases, with 10 bases between them. In DNA form, the CDR3 reads TGTGCCAGCAGCCAAGATCGTCAGGGGAACTATGGCTACACCTTC. The encoded protein is CASSQDRQGNYGYTF.

A few counts support this clonotype. The J gene is TRBJ2-7, the V gene TRBV27; unclear D gene. The CDR3 extends over 13 amino acids. V lost 6 bases and J lost 2, with 11 bases in between. Per the germline V gene, CDR1 is MNHEY and CDR2 is SMNVEV (reference sequence). DNA for the CDR3: TGTGCCAGCAGAAACAGCGCAGCCTACGAGCAGTACTTC. It translates to CASRNSAAYEQYF.

This clonotype was seen a handful of times. The chain carries TRBV3-1 and TRBJ1-1; weak D call: TRBD1 (5 bases). The V and J ends lost 0 bases and 9 bases respectively, with 11 bases between them. The germline V gene encodes CDR1 LGHDT and CDR2 YNNKEL (reference sequence). This CDR3 region has 13 residues. CDR3 bases: TGTGCCAGCAGCCAAGATTCGGGGCTCCAAGCTTTCTTT. Its translation is CASSQDSGLQAFF.

The chain employs TRBV5-8 and TRBJ1-2; 10 bases map to TRBD1. CDR3 length: 15 residues. Looked up from germline, CDR1 is SGHTS and CDR2 is YDEGEE. Germline trimming cut 2 bases from V and 7 bases from J; bases unmatched to any gene: 8. The CDR3 is CASSFRDRGFGGYTF. Written as DNA, the CDR3 is TGTGCCAGCAGCTTCCGGGACAGGGGTTTTGGTGGCTACACCTTC.

The table lists this clonotype with many counts. The chain couples TRBV28 to TRBJ2-7; D is perhaps TRBD1 or TRBD2 (5 bases each). CDR1 is MDHEN, CDR2 SYDVKM, per germline. V was pared by 6 bases and J by 0 bases, with 21 bases between. The CDR3 spans 17 residues. CDR3 in amino acids: CASRRSSGTLSSYEQYF. CDR3 bases: TGTGCCAGCAGACGAAGTTCCGGGACCCTTAGCTCCTACGAGCAGTACTTC.

This clonotype showed up just a few times. The gene calls are TRBV3-1 and TRBJ2-7, with a tentative D call TRBD1 (5 bases). Germline V gene lookup returns CDR1 LGHDT and CDR2 YNNKEL (reference sequence). The CDR3 sequence is 14 residues long. The V and J ends lost 0 bases and 3 bases respectively, with 9 bases between them. Here the CDR3 reads CASSQEPGHYEQYF. The CDR3 DNA sequence: TGTGCCAGCAGCCAAGAACCAGGACACTACGAGCAGTACTTC.

As concerns this clonotype: A read error is possible here, since a much larger clone lies one base away. The gene calls are TRBV2 and TRBJ1-2; 8 bases align to TRBD1. This CDR3 has 15 amino acids. The germline CDR1 and CDR2 sequences are SNHLY and FYNNEI. V dropped 6 bases and J dropped 3; count of bases not matched to a gene: 9. CDR3 sequence reads: CASSLRTGMDYGYTF. CDR3 DNA sequence: TGTGCCAGCAGCTTAAGGACAGGGATGGACTATGGCTACACCTTC.

The rearrangement links TRBV19 to TRBJ1-1; 7 positions agree with TRBD1. CDR3 length equals 16 residues. The germline CDR1 and CDR2 sequences are LNHDA and SQIVND (reference sequence). The V gene end was trimmed by 7 bases and the J gene end by 2 bases; junction bases not matched to a gene: 13. The CDR3 region is CASTLNDRALNTEAFF. The CDR3 coding sequence is TGTGCCAGTACCCTCAATGACAGGGCCTTAAACACTGAAGCTTTCTTT.

This clonotype was picked up many times. The rearrangement uses TRBV12-5 and TRBJ1-2; D perhaps matches TRBD1 (5 bases). This CDR3 region has 13 residues. The V gene's germline CDR1 is LGHNT and CDR2 FRNRAP. V was cut by 7 bases and J by 5 bases, with 14 bases left in between. CDR3 region: CASAPGVGYGYTF. The CDR3 DNA reads as TGTGCTAGTGCCCCGGGGGTAGGGTATGGCTACACCTTC.

The chain carries TRBV7-3 and TRBJ2-4; D uncertain. Germline V lookup: CDR1 SGHTA, CDR2 FQGTGA. The CDR3 has 15 amino acids. V was trimmed by 6 bases and J by 0 bases, leaving 12 bases between them. The CDR3 reads CASSHKPIAKNIQYF. CDR3 DNA sequence: TGTGCCAGCAGTCACAAGCCGATAGCCAAAAACATTCAGTACTTC.

The chain is built from TRBV15 and TRBJ1-6, with a possible D match to TRBD1 (6 bases). This CDR3 contains 13 residues. Germline values: CDR1 LNHNV, CDR2 YYDKDF (reference sequence). The ends were cut back, 6 bases at V and 8 bases at J, with 11 bases in the middle. CDR3 bases: TGTGCCACCAGACGAGGGGGGGATTCACCCCTCCACTTT. It translates to CATRRGGDSPLHF.

This clonotype was seen many times. The chain links TRBV9 to TRBJ1-2; 7 positions match TRBD1. The ends lost 3 bases at V and 3 bases at J; junction bases unmatched: 5. CDR1 and CDR2 (germline): SGDLS, YYNGEE. The CDR3 covers 14 residues. The CDR3 nucleotides are TGTGCCAGCAGCGGCAGGGGGGCAGACTATGGCTACACCTTC. It codes for CASSGRGADYGYTF.

This clonotype showed up many times. J is TRBJ1-4 and V is TRBV9, with 7 positions matching TRBD1. Germline V gives CDR1 SGDLS, CDR2 YYNGEE. The junction had 9 bases not matched to a gene; V was cut back by 4 bases and J by 6 bases. The length of the CDR3 is 15 residues. The CDR3 DNA reads as TGTGCCAGCAGCAGTAGAGGGAGGGGGCATGAAAAACTGTTTTTT. Translated: CASSSRGRGHEKLFF.

This clonotype has a count of ten or more. The chain recombines TRBV28 with TRBJ1-3; D gene ambiguous. The V end was cut by 7 bases, the J end by 1 base, with 20 bases between. Per germline, CDR1 MDHEN and CDR2 SYDVKM. The CDR3 totals 17 residues. The CDR3 DNA follows: TGTGCCAGCAAACTCTCCGGGCTGGGAGCTTCTGGAAACACCATATATTTT. Protein: CASKLSGLGASGNTIYF.

In its sample, this clonotype was seen many times. The rearrangement uses TRBV7-8 and TRBJ2-1; D ambiguous. V was pared by 0 bases and J by 4 bases, with 10 bases between. This CDR3 contains 15 residues. The V gene's germline CDR1 is SGHVS and CDR2 FQNEAQ. The CDR3 sequence: CASSLAGRTYNEQFF. The CDR3 DNA reads TGTGCCAGCAGCTTAGCTGGGCGCACTTACAATGAGCAGTTCTTC.

This clonotype has at least ten counts. The gene calls are TRBV3-1 and TRBJ1-6; 10 bases line up with TRBD1. The germline V gene encodes CDR1 LGHDT and CDR2 YNNKEL (reference sequence). V lost 1 base and J lost 10; bases outside the gene matches: 7. This CDR3 has 16 residues. Written as DNA, the CDR3 is TGTGCCAGCAGCCAAGTCCCCGGGACAGGGGTGTCACCCCTCCACTTT. Its translation: CASSQVPGTGVSPLHF.

This clonotype was counted ten times or more. V is TRBV6-1 and J is TRBJ2-4; TRBD1 agrees at 7 bases. The CDR3 length is 14 residues. Germline lookup yields CDR1 MNHNS and CDR2 SASEGT. J lost 1 base, V lost 9 bases, and 6 bases had no gene match. This CDR3 reads CASDRASAKNIQYF. CDR3 in DNA: TGTGCCAGTGACAGGGCGTCGGCCAAAAACATTCAGTACTTC.

A remark on this clonotype: With a much larger clone just one base away, this may be a read error. J is TRBJ1-1 and V is TRBV12-3 or TRBV12-4; TRBD1 is a possible D gene (6 bases). There are 12 residues in the CDR3. CDR3 in DNA: TGTACCAGCAATTGGCAGGGACATGAAGCTTTCTTT. As protein: CTSNWQGHEAFF.

This chain links TRBV19 with TRBJ1-3; 7 nucleotides align to TRBD1. Germline V CDR1 and CDR2: LNHDA, SQIVND (reference sequence). J was trimmed by 0 bases and V by 3 bases; bases with no gene match: 11. The CDR3 is 18 residues long. The CDR3 coding sequence is TGTGCCAGTAGTATTTCCCGGACAGGCCATTCCTCTGGAAACACCATATATTTT. Translated, it gives CASSISRTGHSSGNTIYF.